The 16 T cell receptor beta chains below were found in one sample sequenced in a study of blood T cell repertoires in COVID-19. Measured with immunoSEQ multiplex PCR; TCRdb has only the in-frame clones, and not every one. The data hold under 200,000 clones, with approximately 92% observed a single time. Sample: peripheral blood. The receptors shown here come from a man between 50 and 59 years old with acute or convalescent COVID-19.

This rearrangement joins TRBV3-1 (or the pseudogene TRBV3-2) to TRBJ2-2, with 8 bases fitting TRBD1. The CDR3 is 20 amino acids. With V trimmed by 5 bases and J by 4 bases, 21 bases remained unmatched. Germline-derived CDR1 and CDR2 are LGHDT and YNNKEL (reference sequence). CDR3 sequence (DNA): TGTGCCAGCAGCTACCGATCCCGCAGGGGGCGGGTTACGAGCACCGGGGAGCTGTTTTTT. Its protein is CASSYRSRRGRVTSTGELFF.

This chain links TRBV2 with TRBJ2-3; 7 bases fit TRBD1. The CDR3 length is 15 residues. J gave up 7 bases and V 6 bases, and 13 bases lay outside the gene matches. The germline V gene encodes CDR1 SNHLY and CDR2 FYNNEI. The CDR3 is CASREDRIPNYTQYF. The CDR3 DNA is TGTGCCAGCAGAGAGGACAGGATCCCCAATTATACGCAGTATTTT.

Concerning this clone: This sample also contains other DNA sequences that code for the same CDR3. Here the CDR3 reads CASSPRDTEAFF. CDR3 coding DNA: TGTGCCAGCAGCCCCCGTGACACTGAAGCTTTCTTT. This chain joins TRBV11-2 and TRBJ1-1, with no clear D. This CDR3 contains 12 residues. Germline V gives CDR1 SGHAT, CDR2 FQNNGV. Trimming shortened V by 5 bases and J by 3 bases, and 7 bases separated the two germline ends.

Comment on this clone: This same CDR3 is encoded by further DNA sequences in the sample. The chain recombines TRBV18 with TRBJ2-5, with D unclear. CDR1 is KGHSH and CDR2 is LQKENI in the germline V gene. Deletions cut 0 bases from V and 2 bases from J, with 7 bases between. The CDR3 length is 14 residues. Here the CDR3 DNA reads TGTGCCAGCTCACCACCATCGGGTCAAGAGACCCAGTACTTC. This encodes CASSPPSGQETQYF.

CDR3 protein: CASRGGANYEQYF. CDR3 in DNA: TGTGCCAGCAGAGGAGGGGCTAACTACGAGCAGTACTTC. V is TRBV5-8 and J is TRBJ2-7; a weak D match, TRBD2 (6 bases). The CDR3 is 13 amino acids. The germline V gene encodes CDR1 SGHTS and CDR2 YDEGEE. The V end lost 5 bases, the J end lost 3 bases, and 12 bases lay between the germline ends.

This chain joins TRBV28 and TRBJ1-6, with a possible D match to TRBD1 (5 bases). The CDR3 spans 18 residues. CDR1 is MDHEN, CDR2 SYDVKM, per germline. Trimming took off 4 bases at V and 0 bases at J, with 16 bases between the two ends. CDR3 loop: CASSSPIIGGSYNSPLHF. The CDR3 region has the DNA TGTGCCAGCAGTTCCCCAATCATCGGGGGCTCCTATAATTCACCCCTCCACTTT.

This clone appeared a single time. This chain joins TRBV5-1 and TRBJ2-5, with TRBD2 matching over 11 bases. V dropped 4 bases and J dropped 2; count of bases not matched to a gene: 7. Per the germline V gene, CDR1 is SGHRS and CDR2 is YFSETQ. The CDR3 has 16 amino acids. The CDR3 loop is CASSEFSGRAQETQYF. CDR3 coding DNA: TGCGCCAGCAGCGAGTTTAGCGGGAGGGCACAAGAGACCCAGTACTTC.

In its sample, this clone was seen once. V is TRBV7-9 and J is TRBJ2-4; possibly TRBD2 for D (5 bases). The V and J ends lost 5 bases and 9 bases respectively, with 14 bases between them. This CDR3 region has 13 residues. The germline V gene encodes CDR1 SEHNR and CDR2 FQNEAQ (reference sequence). This chain's CDR3 is CASSPLAGGIQYF. The DNA of the CDR3 is TGTGCCAGCAGCCCGTTGGCGGGCGGCATTCAGTACTTC.

V is TRBV29-1 and J is TRBJ2-5, with TRBD2 as a possible D gene (6 bases). Germline CDR1 and CDR2: SQVTM and ANQGSEA. V dropped 3 bases and J dropped 1 base, with 9 bases sitting between them. CDR3 length: 13 residues. Here the CDR3 DNA reads TGCAGCGTTGACGGGGGTACCCAAGAGACCCAGTACTTC. Translated: CSVDGGTQETQYF.

The rearrangement joins TRBV2 to TRBJ1-4; D perhaps matches TRBD1 (5 bases). Trimming shortened V by 7 bases and J by 4 bases, and 13 bases separated the two germline ends. This CDR3 is 14 amino acids long. The germline V gene has CDR1 SNHLY and CDR2 FYNNEI. CDR3 DNA: TGTGCCAGCAACCAGGGTGGTTTTAATGAAAAACTGTTTTTT. This gives the protein CASNQGGFNEKLFF.

Details on this clone: The same CDR3 is also encoded by other DNA sequences in this sample. The CDR3, as DNA: TGTGCCAGCAGCCTCAACTATGGCTACACCTTC. Translated, it gives CASSLNYGYTF. This chain joins TRBV28 and TRBJ1-2; D uncertain. Trimming took 6 bases from V and 2 from J, leaving 4 bases between them. The CDR3 consists of 11 residues. Looked up from germline, CDR1 is MDHEN and CDR2 is SYDVKM.

The chain combines TRBV29-1 with TRBJ1-1; D remains ambiguous. The length of the CDR3 is 13 residues. The germline V gene has CDR1 SQVTM and CDR2 ANQGSEA. V dropped 2 bases and J dropped 3 bases, with 10 bases sitting between them. The CDR3 nucleotides are TGCAGCGTTGAAAAGAGAACGGACACTGAAGCTTTCTTT. This gives the protein CSVEKRTDTEAFF.

The rearrangement uses TRBV9 and TRBJ2-5; 11 bases are shared with TRBD2. Trimming took 6 bases from V and 2 from J; bases not matched to a gene: 6. This CDR3 comprises 15 residues. Germline CDR1 SGDLS, CDR2 YYNGEE. The CDR3 nucleotides are TGTGCCAGCACCATGGGACTAGCGGCGCAAGAGACCCAGTACTTC. Protein: CASTMGLAAQETQYF. Drawing the rest from reference TRBV9 and TRBJ2-5, the complete variable domain is DSGVTQTPKHLITATGQRVTLRCSPRSGDLSVYWYQQSLDQGLQFLIQYYNGEERAKGNILERFSAQQFPDLHSELNLSSLELGDSALYFCASTMGLAAQETQYFGPGTRLLVL.

The chain uses TRBV27 and TRBJ1-6; D unresolved. Germline CDR1 MNHEY, CDR2 SMNVEV (reference sequence). The V end was cut by 6 bases, the J end by 10 bases, with 13 bases between. CDR3 length: 13 residues. The CDR3 DNA reads as TGTGCCAGCAGGGCAAGTGTACCCTCACCCCTCCACTTT. It specifies CASRASVPSPLHF.

In nucleotides, the CDR3 is TGCGCCAGCACCCCCGGGGGGCGCCAAGAGACCCAGTACTTC. Residues: CASTPGGRQETQYF. J is TRBJ2-5 and V is TRBV5-1, with D possibly TRBD2 on 7 matching bases. V gave up 6 bases and J gave up 1 base, with 13 bases separating them. CDR1 and CDR2 (germline): SGHRS, YFSETQ. The CDR3 runs 14 residues.

V and J are TRBV15 and TRBJ1-1; 9 positions agree with TRBD1. Per the germline V gene, CDR1 is LNHNV and CDR2 is YYDKDF (reference sequence). This CDR3 contains 14 residues. V shed 7 bases, J shed 1 base, and the junction held 4 bases outside the gene matches. The CDR3 spells CATKKTGGNTEAFF. In DNA, the CDR3 is TGTGCCACCAAAAAGACAGGGGGGAACACTGAAGCTTTCTTT.